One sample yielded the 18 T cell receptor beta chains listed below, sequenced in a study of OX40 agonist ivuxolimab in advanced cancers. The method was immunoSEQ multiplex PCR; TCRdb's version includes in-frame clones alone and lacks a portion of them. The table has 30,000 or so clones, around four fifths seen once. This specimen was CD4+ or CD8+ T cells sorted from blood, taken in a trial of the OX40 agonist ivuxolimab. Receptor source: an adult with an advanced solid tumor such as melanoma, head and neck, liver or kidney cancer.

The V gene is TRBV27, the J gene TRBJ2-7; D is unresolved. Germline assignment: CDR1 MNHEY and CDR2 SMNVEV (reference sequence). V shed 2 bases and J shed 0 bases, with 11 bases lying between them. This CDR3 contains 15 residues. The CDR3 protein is CASSLGPSRSYEQYF. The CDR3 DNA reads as TGTGCCAGCAGTTTAGGTCCCAGCCGCTCCTACGAGCAGTACTTC.

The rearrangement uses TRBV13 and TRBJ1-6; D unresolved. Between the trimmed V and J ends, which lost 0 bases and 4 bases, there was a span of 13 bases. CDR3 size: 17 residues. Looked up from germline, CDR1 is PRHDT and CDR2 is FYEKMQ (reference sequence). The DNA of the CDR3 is TGTGCCAGCAGCTTAGGGACCCCGGCCTTTTATAATTCACCCCTCCACTTT. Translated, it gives CASSLGTPAFYNSPLHF.

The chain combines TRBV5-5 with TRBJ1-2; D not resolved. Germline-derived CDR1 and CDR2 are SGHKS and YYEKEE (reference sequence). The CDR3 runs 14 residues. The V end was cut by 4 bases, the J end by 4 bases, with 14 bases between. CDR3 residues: CASSPRPGFYGYTF. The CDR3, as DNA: TGTGCCAGCAGCCCTAGGCCGGGGTTCTATGGCTACACCTTC.

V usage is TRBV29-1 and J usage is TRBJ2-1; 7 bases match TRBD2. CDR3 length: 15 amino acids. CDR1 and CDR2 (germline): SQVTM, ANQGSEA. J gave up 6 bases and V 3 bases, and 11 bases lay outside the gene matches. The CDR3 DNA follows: TGCAGCGTTGACGCCAAAGCGGGACGAGGCAATGAGCAGTTCTTC. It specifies CSVDAKAGRGNEQFF.

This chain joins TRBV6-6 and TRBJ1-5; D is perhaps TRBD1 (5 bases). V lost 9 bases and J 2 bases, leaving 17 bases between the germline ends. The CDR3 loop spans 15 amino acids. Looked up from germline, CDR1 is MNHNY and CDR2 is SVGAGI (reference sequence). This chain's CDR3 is CARGLPSLGNQPQHF. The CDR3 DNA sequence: TGTGCCAGGGGACTACCCTCCTTGGGCAATCAGCCCCAGCATTTT.

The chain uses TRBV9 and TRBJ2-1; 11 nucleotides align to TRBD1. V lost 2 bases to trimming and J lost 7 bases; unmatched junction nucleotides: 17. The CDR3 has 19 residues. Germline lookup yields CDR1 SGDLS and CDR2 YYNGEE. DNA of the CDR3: TGTGCCAGCAGCGTCGTTGGGACAGGGGGTGCCTCTGTAAAAAATGAGCAGTTCTTC. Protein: CASSVVGTGGASVKNEQFF.

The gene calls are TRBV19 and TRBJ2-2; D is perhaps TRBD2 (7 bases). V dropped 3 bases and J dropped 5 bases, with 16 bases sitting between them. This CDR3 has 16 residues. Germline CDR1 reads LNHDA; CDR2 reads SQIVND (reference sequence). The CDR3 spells CASSIIGGDLTGELFF. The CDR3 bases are TGTGCCAGTAGTATCATAGGGGGGGATTTAACCGGGGAGCTGTTTTTT.

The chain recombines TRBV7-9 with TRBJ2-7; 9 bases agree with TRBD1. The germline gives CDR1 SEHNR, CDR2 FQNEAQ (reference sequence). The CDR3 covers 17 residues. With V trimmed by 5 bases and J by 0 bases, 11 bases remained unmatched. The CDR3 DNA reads TGTGCCAGCAGCCCGAGGGACAGGGTGTTAAGCTCCTACGAGCAGTACTTC. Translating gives CASSPRDRVLSSYEQYF.

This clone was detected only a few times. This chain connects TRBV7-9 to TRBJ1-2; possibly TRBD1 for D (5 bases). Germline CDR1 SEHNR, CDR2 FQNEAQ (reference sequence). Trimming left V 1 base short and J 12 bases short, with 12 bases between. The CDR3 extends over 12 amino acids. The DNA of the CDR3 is TGTGCCAGCAGCTTAGACGGGACGAGGGACACCTTC. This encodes CASSLDGTRDTF.

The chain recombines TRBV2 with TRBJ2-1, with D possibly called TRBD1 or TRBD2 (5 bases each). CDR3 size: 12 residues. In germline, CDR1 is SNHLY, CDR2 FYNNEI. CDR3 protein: CAGKGTKNEQFF. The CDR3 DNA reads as TGTGCGGGTAAGGGGACGAAAAATGAGCAGTTCTTC. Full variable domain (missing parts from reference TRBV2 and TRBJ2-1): EPEVTQTPSHQVTQMGQEVILRCVPISNHLYFYWYRQILGQKVEFLVSFYNNEISEKSEIFDDQFSVERPDGSNFTLKIRSTKLEDSAMYFCAGKGTKNEQFFGPGTRLTVL.

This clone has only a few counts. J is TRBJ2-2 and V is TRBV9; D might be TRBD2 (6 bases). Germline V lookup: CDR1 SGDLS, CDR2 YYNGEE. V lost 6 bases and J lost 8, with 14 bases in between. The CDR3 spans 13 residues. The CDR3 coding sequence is TGTGCCAGCACCTCTCTTGGGAGGGGGGAGCTGTTTTTT. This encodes CASTSLGRGELFF.

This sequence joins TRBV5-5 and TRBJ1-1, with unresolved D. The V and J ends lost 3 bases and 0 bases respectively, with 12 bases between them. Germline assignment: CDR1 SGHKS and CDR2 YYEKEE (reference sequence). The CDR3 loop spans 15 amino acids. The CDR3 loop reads CASSWRLRMNTEAFF. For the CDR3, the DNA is TGTGCCAGCAGCTGGCGGCTTAGAATGAACACTGAAGCTTTCTTT.

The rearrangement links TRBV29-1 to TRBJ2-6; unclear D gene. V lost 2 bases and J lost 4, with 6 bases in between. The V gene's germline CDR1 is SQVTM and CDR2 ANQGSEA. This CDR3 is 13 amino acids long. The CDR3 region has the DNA TGCAGCGTTGAATCGTACGGGGCCAACGTCCTGACTTTC. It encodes CSVESYGANVLTF.

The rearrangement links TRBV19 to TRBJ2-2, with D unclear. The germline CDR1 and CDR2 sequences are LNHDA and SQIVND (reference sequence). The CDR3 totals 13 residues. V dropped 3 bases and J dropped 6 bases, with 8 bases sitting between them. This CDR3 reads CASSMWRSGELFF. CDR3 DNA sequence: TGTGCCAGTAGTATGTGGCGGTCCGGGGAGCTGTTTTTT.

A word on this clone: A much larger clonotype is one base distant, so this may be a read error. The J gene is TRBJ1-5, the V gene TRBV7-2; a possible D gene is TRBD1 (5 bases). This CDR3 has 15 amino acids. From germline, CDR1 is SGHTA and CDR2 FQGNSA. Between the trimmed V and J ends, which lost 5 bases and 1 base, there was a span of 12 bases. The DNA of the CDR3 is TGTGCCAGCAGCCCCCCCAGGGTAAGCAATCAGCCCCAGCATTTT. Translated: CASSPPRVSNQPQHF.

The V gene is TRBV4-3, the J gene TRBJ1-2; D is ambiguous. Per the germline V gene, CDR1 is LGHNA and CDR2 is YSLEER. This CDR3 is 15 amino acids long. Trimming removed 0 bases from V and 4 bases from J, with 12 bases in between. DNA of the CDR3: TGCGCCAGCAGCCAAGAGGGTACCAGCCTCTATGGCTACACCTTC. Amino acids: CASSQEGTSLYGYTF.

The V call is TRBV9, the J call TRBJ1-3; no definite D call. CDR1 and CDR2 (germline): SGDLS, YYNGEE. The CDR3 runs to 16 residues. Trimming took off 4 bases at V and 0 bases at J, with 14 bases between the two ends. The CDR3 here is CASSSYGRTSGNTIYF. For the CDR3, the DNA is TGTGCCAGCAGCTCTTACGGACGTACCTCTGGAAACACCATATATTTT.

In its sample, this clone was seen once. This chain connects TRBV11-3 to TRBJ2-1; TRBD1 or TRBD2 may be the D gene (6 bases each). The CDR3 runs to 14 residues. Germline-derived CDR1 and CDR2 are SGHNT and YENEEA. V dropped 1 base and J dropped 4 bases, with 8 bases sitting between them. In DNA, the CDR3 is TGTGCCAGCAGCTTAGGAGGGGGGTACAATGAGCAGTTCTTC. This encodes CASSLGGGYNEQFF.